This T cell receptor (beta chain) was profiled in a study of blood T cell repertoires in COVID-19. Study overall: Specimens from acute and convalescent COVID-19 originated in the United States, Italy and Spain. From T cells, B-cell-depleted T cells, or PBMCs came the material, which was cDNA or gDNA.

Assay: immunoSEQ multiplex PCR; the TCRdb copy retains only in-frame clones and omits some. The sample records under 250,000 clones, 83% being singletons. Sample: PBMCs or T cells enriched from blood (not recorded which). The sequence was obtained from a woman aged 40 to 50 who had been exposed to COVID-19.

CDR3 region: CASSFPRADTGELFF. The CDR3 nucleotides read TGTGCCAGCAGTTTTCCCAGGGCGGACACCGGGGAGCTGTTTTTT. The rearrangement links TRBV28 to TRBJ2-2; D might be TRBD1 (5 bases). Germline V gene lookup returns CDR1 MDHEN and CDR2 SYDVKM. This CDR3 is built from 15 residues. V lost 3 bases and J lost 3, with 11 bases in between.